Listed below are T cell receptor beta chains from one sample, sequenced in a study of blood T cell repertoires in COVID-19. Method: immunoSEQ multiplex PCR; TCRdb's copy keeps in-frame clones and lacks some. The sample records 200,000 to 250,000 clones, roughly nine tenths being singletons. The sequenced sample consisted of peripheral blood. The receptors were gathered from a man between 18 and 35 years old with active or convalescent COVID-19. Each CDR3 is given with its conserved first and last residue.

v_call: TRBV18
cdr3_aa: CASSPDISSYNSPLHF

v_call: TRBV7-2
cdr3_aa: CASSSRGAGGYNEQFF

v_call: TRBV4-3
cdr3_aa: CASSSNIAGGTDTQYF

v_call: TRBV24-1
cdr3_aa: CATSDNRGSETQYF

v_call: TRBV3-1/TRBV3-2
cdr3_aa: CASSQGAGGRNEQFF

v_call: TRBV10-3
cdr3_aa: CAISDIGTGISEQYF

v_call: TRBV7-9
cdr3_aa: CASSLGQGQETQYF

v_call: TRBV19
cdr3_aa: CASSIGLGSQAEAFF

v_call: TRBV2
cdr3_aa: CASSGSGDGYTF

v_call: TRBV27
cdr3_aa: CASSLGQGGMNTEAFF

v_call: TRBV10-3
cdr3_aa: CAISDRDRNYNEQFF

v_call: TRBV5-4
cdr3_aa: CASSLAAGVYTDTQYF

v_call: TRBV15
cdr3_aa: CATSMLGASNTGELFF